This T cell receptor (beta chain) was sequenced for a study of blood T cell repertoires in COVID-19. Study details: The United States, Italy and Spain supplied acute and convalescent COVID-19 samples. In each case, the material was cDNA or gDNA derived from T cells, B-cell-depleted T cells, or PBMCs.

Authors' processing steps: From reference gene primer amplification, estimates of nucleated cell counts were derived. TCRdb's table, derived via immunoSEQ multiplex PCR, lists solely in-frame clones and lacks some. V and J calls and clone size follow that table, whereas D and trimming were derived from the DNA. The profile shows about 270,000 clones, more than 70% of them singletons. The CDR3 runs to 17 residues. CDR1 is WNHNN and CDR2 is SYGVQD in the germline V gene (reference sequence). V trimming: 6 bases; J trimming: 4 bases; junction bases outside the gene matches: 8. This chain connects TRBV10-1 to TRBJ2-3; 15 bases match TRBD2. This TCR was sampled from a woman aged 18-30 years with acute or convalescent COVID-19. Sequencing input: peripheral blood. As DNA, the CDR3 is TGCGCCAGCAGAAGGACTAGCGGGAGGGCCCCCCCAGATACGCAGTATTTT. Translated: CASRRTSGRAPPDTQYF.